This T cell receptor beta chain originates from a study of blood T cell repertoires in COVID-19. At the level of the study: Both acute and convalescent COVID-19 samples were obtained from the United States, Italy and Spain.

Only one count was recorded for this clone. The authors' processing: Estimated nucleated cell counts came from reference gene primer amplification. Repertoires were generated with immunoSEQ multiplex PCR, while TCRdb's copy carries only in-frame clones and drops some. The V and J calls and clone size are taken from that table; D and trimming were inferred from the DNA. The data contain 200,000 to 250,000 clones, approximately 87% of them singletons. This receptor was identified in a man in his sixties with acute or convalescent COVID-19. The specimen sequenced was peripheral blood.

Here the CDR3 reads CASSSNPPGTTMNTEAFF. The CDR3 DNA follows: TGTGCCAGCAGCTCTAACCCGCCGGGTACTACGATGAACACTGAAGCTTTCTTT. V and J are TRBV7-3 and TRBJ1-1; no definite D call. The CDR3 is 18 amino acids. The V gene's germline CDR1 is SGHTA and CDR2 FQGTGA. Deletions cut 4 bases from V and 0 bases from J, with 21 bases between.